Detailed here is one T cell receptor (beta chain). This sample was taken from a study of shared clonotypes between healthy human individuals. The data were produced by immunoSEQ multiplex PCR, yet TCRdb's version contains in-frame clones alone and is incomplete. Found here are about 2.4 million clones, over 85% of them singletons; the top ten hold roughly 0.36%. Germline CDR1 is MNHEY and CDR2 is SMNVEV (reference sequence). V dropped 8 bases and J dropped 5 bases, with 12 bases sitting between them. The CDR3 covers 13 residues. The genes are TRBV27 and TRBJ2-2; D remains unclear. Source material: naive CD4+ T cells from PBMCs. Subset specified: CD45RA+ positively selected. This receptor was identified in a man between 18 and 29 years old in good health. Some clones in this sample may be carry-over from other donors' samples. The CDR3 reads CASSAFGTGELFF. DNA for the CDR3: TGTGCCAGCTCTGCTTTCGGTACCGGGGAGCTGTTTTTT.